This T cell receptor (beta chain) emerged from a study of CD8 T cells in Susac syndrome. Random hexamers primed reverse transcription of about 0.5 to 1 ug RNA. One entry per CDR3 protein, called by TCRdb with MiXCR from the immunoSEQ multiplex PCR reads. The sample lists roughly 100,000 distinct CDR3 sequences; roughly 94% were seen once. The V end was cut by 6 bases, the J end by 3 bases, with 17 bases between. This CDR3 has 16 residues. This clonotype has just one count. Its specificity is not known. Findings and limits, study-wide: The study identified about fifteen and five Susac-specific public clones in total CD8+ and CD8+ TEMRA repertoires.

The chain has TRBV12-3 or TRBV12-4 and TRBJ2-2, with D perhaps matching TRBD1 or TRBD2 (5 bases each). What was sequenced was CD8+ T cells from PBMCs. This sequence was found in a human donor with Susac syndrome. DNA of the CDR3: TGTGCCAGCAGCTCCACCCCACTAGGGGACACCGGGGAGCTGTTTTTT. It is translated as CASSSTPLGDTGELFF.